This passage covers 27 T cell receptor beta chains from one sample sequenced in a study of blood T cell repertoires in COVID-19. Clones were read by immunoSEQ multiplex PCR, and TCRdb kept only the in-frame ones, dropping some. The sample lists fewer than 400,000 clones, 80% to 90% occurring once. Sequencing was performed on PBMCs or T cells enriched from blood (not recorded which). These receptors were taken from a man aged 25 to 40 who had recovered from COVID-19.

This chain connects TRBV4-1 to TRBJ1-3, with D possibly being TRBD1 (5 bases). The CDR3 is 18 residues long. The V gene lost 4 bases and the J gene lost 0 bases, with 19 bases spanning the gap. Germline V gene lookup returns CDR1 MGHRA and CDR2 YSYEKL. The CDR3 bases are TGCGCCAGCAGCCGGACATATTCAAAACAGAGCTCTGGAAACACCATATATTTT. This encodes CASSRTYSKQSSGNTIYF.

This rearrangement joins TRBV5-4 to TRBJ2-5; the match to TRBD2 covers 9 bases. Germline V CDR1 and CDR2: SGHNT, YYREEE (reference sequence). V dropped 3 bases and J dropped 5; count of bases not matched to a gene: 8. The CDR3 contains 15 residues. CDR3 coding DNA: TGTGCCAGCAGCTCTCTAGCGGGGAACGGTGAGACCCAGTACTTC. It codes for CASSSLAGNGETQYF.

This rearrangement joins TRBV7-9 to TRBJ1-1, with D unclear. Trimming removed 5 bases from V and 8 bases from J, with 18 bases in between. The CDR3 runs to 14 residues. Germline CDR1 SEHNR, CDR2 FQNEAQ (reference sequence). CDR3 nucleotides: TGTGCCAGCAGCCCTCCACGGGGTGTTGGGGAAGCTTTCTTT. Translation gives CASSPPRGVGEAFF. The full variable domain, in which reference TRBV7-9 and TRBJ1-1 provide the parts outside the CDR3, is DTGVSQNPRHKITKRGQNVTFRCDPISEHNRLYWYRQTLGQGPEFLTYFQNEAQLEKSRLLSDRFSAERPKGSFSTLEIQRTEQGDSAMYLCASSPPRGVGEAFFGQGTRLTVV.

The V gene is TRBV30, the J gene TRBJ1-2, with D unclear. The V gene lost 0 bases and the J gene lost 9 bases, with 11 bases spanning the gap. The CDR3 sequence is 12 residues long. The germline V gene has CDR1 GTSNPN and CDR2 SVGIG (reference sequence). CDR3 bases: TGTGCCTGGAGTGTAACCCTATCACGCTACACCTTC. This gives the protein CAWSVTLSRYTF.

The chain uses TRBV6-2 or TRBV6-3 and TRBJ1-2; 8 bases align to TRBD1. CDR1 and CDR2 (germline): MNHEY, SVGEGT. The V and J ends lost 6 bases and 7 bases, in that order; junction bases with no gene match: 7. The CDR3 totals 13 residues. The CDR3 DNA reads TGTGCCAGCAGCGACAGGGGTTCATTTGGCTACACCTTC. Translating gives CASSDRGSFGYTF.

The chain uses TRBV18 and TRBJ1-2, with D perhaps matching TRBD1 (5 bases). CDR1 KGHSH and CDR2 LQKENI come from the germline V gene. Trimming took 8 bases from V and 7 from J, leaving 20 bases between them. This CDR3 has 14 residues. This chain's CDR3 is CASTAGGGIPGYTF. In DNA form, the CDR3 reads TGTGCCAGCACTGCCGGGGGTGGGATTCCTGGCTACACCTTC. The full variable domain, in which reference TRBV18 and TRBJ1-2 provide the parts outside the CDR3, is NAGVMQNPRHLVRRRGQEARLRCSPMKGHSHVYWYRQLPEEGLKFMVYLQKENIIDESGMPKERFSAEFPKEGPSILRIQQVVRGDSAAYFCASTAGGGIPGYTFGSGTRLTVV.

V gene TRBV12-5 combines with J gene TRBJ1-5; a weak D match, TRBD1 (6 bases). CDR1 is LGHNT and CDR2 is FRNRAP in the germline V gene. This CDR3 region has 15 residues. V lost 4 bases, J lost 1 base, and 11 bases lay in between. The CDR3 coding sequence is TGTGCTAGTGGTTCCGGACAGACGAGCAATCAGCCCCAGCATTTT. This sequence encodes CASGSGQTSNQPQHF.

The chain links TRBV27 to TRBJ1-5; TRBD1 matches 12 bases. V gave up 4 bases and J gave up 3 bases; unmatched junction bases: 1. CDR1 is MNHEY and CDR2 is SMNVEV in the germline V gene (reference sequence). The CDR3 has 15 amino acids. CDR3 loop: CASSSGQGANQPQHF. CDR3 DNA sequence: TGTGCCAGCAGTTCGGGACAGGGGGCCAATCAGCCCCAGCATTTT.

The chain employs TRBV6-5 and TRBJ1-2, with TRBD1 matching over 8 bases. CDR3 size: 14 residues. Germline V gene lookup returns CDR1 MNHEY and CDR2 SVGAGI. J gave up 4 bases and V 8 bases, and 9 bases lay outside the gene matches. For the CDR3, the DNA is TGTGCCAGCGAGCAGGGGGCGTTCGTCTATGGCTACACCTTC. Translation gives CASEQGAFVYGYTF.

In this sample, this clone turned up once. V and J are TRBV4-2 and TRBJ2-7; TRBD1 agrees at 8 bases. Germline loops: CDR1 LGHNA, CDR2 YNFKEQ. This CDR3 has 13 residues. With V trimmed by 10 bases and J by 6 bases, 11 bases remained unmatched. CDR3 in DNA: TGTGCCACCAAGACAGGGGTTTCAGGCGAGCAGTACTTC. Protein sequence: CATKTGVSGEQYF.

In this sample, this clone turned up a few times. This sequence joins TRBV7-8 and TRBJ2-5, with TRBD2 matching over 10 bases. The germline V gene has CDR1 SGHVS and CDR2 FQNEAQ. Trimming removed 4 bases from V and 4 bases from J; junction bases left unmatched: 9. This CDR3 has 16 amino acids. For the CDR3, the DNA is TGTGCCAGCAGCTCAAGCCCGCTAGCGGGGGCAGAGACCCAGTACTTC. Its translation is CASSSSPLAGAETQYF.

Concerning this clone itself: The sample holds other DNA sequences that translate to the same CDR3. The genes are TRBV9 and TRBJ1-5; TRBD1 matches 7 bases. Germline CDR1 reads SGDLS; CDR2 reads YYNGEE. The CDR3 has 15 residues. Unmatched junction bases numbered 10, after V lost 4 bases and J lost 6 bases. CDR3 sequence: CASSPLGTVGQPQHF. For the CDR3, the DNA is TGTGCCAGCAGCCCCCTTGGGACAGTGGGTCAGCCCCAGCATTTT. Based on the CDR3 plus reference TRBV9 and TRBJ1-5, the full variable domain is DSGVTQTPKHLITATGQRVTLRCSPRSGDLSVYWYQQSLDQGLQFLIQYYNGEERAKGNILERFSAQQFPDLHSELNLSSLELGDSALYFCASSPLGTVGQPQHFGDGTRLSIL.

This rearrangement joins TRBV20-1 to TRBJ2-1; a possible D gene is TRBD1 (5 bases). Germline V gene data show CDR1 as DFQATT and CDR2 as SNEGSKA (reference sequence). V was clipped by 3 bases and J by 10 bases, with 10 bases between them. The length of the CDR3 is 11 residues. This CDR3 reads CSASRQREQFF. CDR3 DNA sequence: TGCAGTGCTAGCAGACAGAGGGAGCAGTTCTTC.

The chain carries TRBV5-1 and TRBJ1-6; possible D gene TRBD1, 5 bases. CDR1 SGHRS and CDR2 YFSETQ come from the germline V gene. V shed 0 bases and J shed 8 bases, with 6 bases lying between them. The CDR3 runs to 13 residues. The CDR3 is CASSLARDSPLHF. The CDR3 DNA follows: TGCGCCAGCAGCTTGGCCAGGGATTCACCCCTCCACTTT.

This clone has just one count. V usage is TRBV2 and J usage is TRBJ2-1; maybe TRBD1 (8 bases). Germline V CDR1 and CDR2: SNHLY, FYNNEI. This CDR3 comprises 15 residues. V lost 2 bases and J lost 5, with 13 bases in between. The chain's CDR3 is CASSELQGGNNEQFF. The CDR3 DNA reads TGTGCCAGCAGTGAACTACAGGGGGGGAACAATGAGCAGTTCTTC.

The chain links TRBV10-3 to TRBJ1-1; no definite D call. Per the germline V gene, CDR1 is ENHRY and CDR2 is SYGVKD. V lost 3 bases to trimming and J lost 3 bases, with 17 bases between them. The CDR3 is 16 residues long. CDR3 nucleotide sequence: TGTGCCATCAGTGAATTTACTGGTTCGGCGGACACTGAAGCTTTCTTT. Protein: CAISEFTGSADTEAFF.

The rearrangement links TRBV2 to TRBJ1-2, with D hard to call. V was cut by 6 bases and J by 0 bases, with 11 bases left in between. CDR3 length: 14 amino acids. Germline V gene lookup returns CDR1 SNHLY and CDR2 FYNNEI. DNA of the CDR3: TGTGCCAGCAGGGACTATCATGCTAACTATGGCTACACCTTC. Translated: CASRDYHANYGYTF.

The CDR3 nucleotides read TGTGCCAGCACTTTGGGGGGTCCCGGCTACAATGAGCAGTTCTTC. Translated: CASTLGGPGYNEQFF. V is TRBV27 and J is TRBJ2-1, with D tentatively TRBD2 (6 bases). Trimming stripped 7 bases from V and 3 bases from J, with 16 bases between. CDR1 is MNHEY, CDR2 SMNVEV, per germline (reference sequence). The CDR3 loop spans 15 amino acids.

The V gene is TRBV12-3 or TRBV12-4, the J gene TRBJ1-2; D unresolved. Trimming took 0 bases from V and 3 from J, leaving 5 bases between them. The CDR3 runs to 13 residues. In DNA, the CDR3 is TGTGCCAGCAGTTTAGCCAGATACTATGGCTACACCTTC. The encoded protein is CASSLARYYGYTF.

The chain recombines TRBV29-1 with TRBJ1-2; unclear D gene. V lost 3 bases, J lost 6 bases, and 14 bases lay in between. CDR1 and CDR2 (germline): SQVTM, ANQGSEA. The CDR3 has 13 residues. The CDR3, as DNA: TGCAGCGTTGATGAGGCCAGCTCGAATGGCTACACCTTC. It codes for CSVDEASSNGYTF.

This clone was picked up one time. The chain joins TRBV7-2 to TRBJ2-1; TRBD2 might be the D (6 bases). Germline V gene sequence: CDR1 SGHTA, CDR2 FQGNSA. V was cut by 3 bases and J by 4 bases, with 13 bases left in between. The CDR3 consists of 15 residues. CDR3 nucleotides: TGTGCCAGCAGCTTGGGGGAGGCGCGATACAATGAGCAGTTCTTC. Its translation is CASSLGEARYNEQFF.

This chain connects TRBV24-1 to TRBJ2-3, with TRBD1 identical over 10 bases. The V segment lost 10 bases and the J segment 3 bases; nucleotides outside the gene matches: 6. This CDR3 is built from 14 residues. Per germline, CDR1 KGHDR and CDR2 SFDVKD. The CDR3 loop reads CATAGTGDTDTQYF. The DNA of the CDR3 is TGTGCCACAGCCGGGACAGGGGATACAGATACGCAGTATTTT.

V is TRBV9 and J is TRBJ2-1, with D possibly matching TRBD1 (5 bases). The CDR3 runs to 15 residues. The V end lost 3 bases, the J end lost 2 bases, and 12 bases lay between the germline ends. Germline V CDR1 and CDR2: SGDLS, YYNGEE. This CDR3 is CASSETAYTYNEQFF. The CDR3, as DNA: TGTGCCAGCAGCGAGACAGCATATACCTACAATGAGCAGTTCTTC.

The chain is built from TRBV6-5 and TRBJ1-1, with TRBD1 matching over 8 bases. Germline V lookup: CDR1 MNHEY, CDR2 SVGAGI. V shed 6 bases, J shed 1 base, and the junction held 4 bases outside the gene matches. This CDR3 spans 14 amino acids. CDR3 bases: TGTGCCAGCAGCCCCGGACAGGGGAACACTGAAGCTTTCTTT. Translation: CASSPGQGNTEAFF.

V is TRBV7-8 and J is TRBJ2-3; D is possibly TRBD2 (6 bases). V shed 5 bases and J shed 4 bases, with 19 bases lying between them. Germline-derived CDR1 and CDR2 are SGHVS and FQNEAQ. The CDR3 sequence is 16 residues long. The CDR3 coding sequence is TGTGCCAGCAGCCGAGTCGGGGGTTACTCCCCAGATACGCAGTATTTT. It yields the protein CASSRVGGYSPDTQYF.

This clone was found once. The rearrangement links TRBV6-2 or TRBV6-3 to TRBJ2-2, with TRBD1 matching over 8 bases. V was clipped by 5 bases and J by 5 bases; unmatched bases: 7. Germline V gene data show CDR1 as MNHEY and CDR2 as SVGEGT. The CDR3 is 15 amino acids. The chain's CDR3 is CASSDRTGRTGELFF. The CDR3 DNA sequence: TGTGCCAGCAGTGATCGGACAGGGCGGACCGGGGAGCTGTTTTTT.

This clone was found once. The rearrangement uses TRBV6-8 and TRBJ1-5, with TRBD1 matching over 12 bases. Trimming removed 10 bases from V and 4 bases from J; junction bases left unmatched: 17. Germline CDR1 MNHGY, CDR2 SAAAGT. The CDR3 is 18 amino acids. In DNA form, the CDR3 reads TGTGCCACCATCTTTACTCCGGGACAGGGGGCGTGGAATCAGCCCCAGCATTTT. It yields the protein CATIFTPGQGAWNQPQHF.